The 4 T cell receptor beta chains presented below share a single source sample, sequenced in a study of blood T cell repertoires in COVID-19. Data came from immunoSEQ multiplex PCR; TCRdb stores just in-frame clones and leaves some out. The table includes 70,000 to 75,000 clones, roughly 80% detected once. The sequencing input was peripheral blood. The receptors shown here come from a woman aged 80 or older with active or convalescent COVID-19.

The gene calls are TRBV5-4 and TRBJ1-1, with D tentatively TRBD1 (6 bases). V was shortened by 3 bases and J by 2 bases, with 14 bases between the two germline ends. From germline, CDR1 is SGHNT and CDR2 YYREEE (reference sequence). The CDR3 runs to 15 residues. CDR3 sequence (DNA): TGTGCCAGCAGCTCTCGAACAGGGTATAACACTGAAGCTTTCTTT. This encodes CASSSRTGYNTEAFF.

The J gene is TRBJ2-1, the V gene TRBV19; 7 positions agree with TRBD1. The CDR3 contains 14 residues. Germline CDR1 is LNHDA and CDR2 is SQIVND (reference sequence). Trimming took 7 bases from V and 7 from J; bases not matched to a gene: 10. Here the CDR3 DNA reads TGTGCCAGTAACCGACAGGGTTCGTCGAATGAGCAGTTCTTC. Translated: CASNRQGSSNEQFF.

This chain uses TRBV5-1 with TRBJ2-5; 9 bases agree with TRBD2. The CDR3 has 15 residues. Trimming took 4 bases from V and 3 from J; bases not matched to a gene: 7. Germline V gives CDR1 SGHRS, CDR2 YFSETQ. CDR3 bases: TGCGCCAGCAGCCCGGCGGGGGGGAGCGAAGAGACCCAGTACTTC. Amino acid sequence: CASSPAGGSEETQYF.

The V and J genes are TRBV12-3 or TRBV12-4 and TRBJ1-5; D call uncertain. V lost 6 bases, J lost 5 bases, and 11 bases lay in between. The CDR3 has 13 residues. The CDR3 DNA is TGTGCCAGCAGCTCCGGGATGTATCAGCCCCAGCATTTT. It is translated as CASSSGMYQPQHF.